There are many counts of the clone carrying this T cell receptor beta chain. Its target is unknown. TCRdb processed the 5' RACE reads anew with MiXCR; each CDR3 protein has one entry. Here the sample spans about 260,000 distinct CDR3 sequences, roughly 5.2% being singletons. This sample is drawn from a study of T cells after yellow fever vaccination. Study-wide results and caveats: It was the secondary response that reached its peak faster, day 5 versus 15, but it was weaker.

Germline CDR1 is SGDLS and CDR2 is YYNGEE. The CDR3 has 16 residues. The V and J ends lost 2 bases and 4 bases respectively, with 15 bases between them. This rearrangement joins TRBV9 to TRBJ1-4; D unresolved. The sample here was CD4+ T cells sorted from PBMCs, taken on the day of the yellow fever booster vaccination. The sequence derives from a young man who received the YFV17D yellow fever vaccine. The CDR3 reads CASSVGYSSYNEKLFF. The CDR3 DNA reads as TGTGCCAGCAGCGTTGGTTATAGCAGTTATAATGAAAAACTGTTTTTT.